This passage covers 31 T cell receptor beta chains from one sample sequenced in a study of blood T cell repertoires in COVID-19. The table came from immunoSEQ multiplex PCR; TCRdb's copy has only in-frame clones and leaves some out. Of over 350,000 clones in the sample, approximately 90% were seen once. Material for sequencing was PBMCs or T cells enriched from blood (not recorded which). These receptors were taken from a woman in her twenties or thirties with acute COVID-19.

This chain connects TRBV3-1 (or the pseudogene TRBV3-2) to TRBJ2-7, with D maybe TRBD1 (5 bases). This CDR3 has 16 amino acids. The V end lost 0 bases, the J end lost 6 bases, and 18 bases lay between the germline ends. Germline V gene lookup returns CDR1 LGHDT and CDR2 YNNKEL (reference sequence). The CDR3 bases are TGTGCCAGCAGCCAAGATCTGGGGCTGCCGGGTTCCGAGCAGTACTTC. Translation: CASSQDLGLPGSEQYF.

The chain employs TRBV5-1 and TRBJ2-1; 7 bases line up with TRBD2. The CDR3 extends over 13 amino acids. Germline-derived CDR1 and CDR2 are SGHRS and YFSETQ. J lost 7 bases, V lost 3 bases, and 4 bases had no gene match. The CDR3 DNA sequence: TGCGCCAGCAGCTGGGGGACTATTAATGAGCAGTTCTTC. This sequence encodes CASSWGTINEQFF. The entire variable domain, with the rest obtained from reference TRBV5-1 and TRBJ2-1, is as follows: KAGVTQTPRYLIKTRGQQVTLSCSPISGHRSVSWYQQTPGQGLQFLFEYFSETQRNKGNFPGRFSGRQFSNSRSEMNVSTLELGDSALYLCASSWGTINEQFFGPGTRLTVL.

V and J are TRBV3-1 (or the pseudogene TRBV3-2) and TRBJ1-1, with a tentative D call TRBD1 (6 bases). CDR3 length: 13 amino acids. The V and J ends lost 4 bases and 5 bases respectively, with 11 bases between them. Germline V gene sequence: CDR1 LGHDT, CDR2 YNNKEL (reference sequence). The CDR3 sequence: CASSLQGYTEAFF. The CDR3 DNA reads TGTGCCAGCAGCCTTCAGGGGTATACTGAAGCTTTCTTT.

The gene calls are TRBV7-9 and TRBJ1-2; D gene uncertain. Germline V gene data show CDR1 as SEHNR and CDR2 as FQNEAQ (reference sequence). Trimming shortened V by 2 bases and J by 4 bases, and 20 bases separated the two germline ends. The CDR3 contains 17 residues. The DNA for the CDR3 is TGTGCCAGCAGCTTATTGGCAGCGGGTGCATTGAGCTATGGCTACACCTTC. Translation gives CASSLLAAGALSYGYTF.

V is TRBV5-5 and J is TRBJ1-3; 7 bases align to TRBD1. This CDR3 region has 13 residues. After removal of 7 bases from V and 4 bases from J, the junction contained 5 bases not matched to a gene. The V gene's germline CDR1 is SGHKS and CDR2 YYEKEE (reference sequence). The CDR3 spells CASGLQGGNTIYF. The CDR3 bases are TGTGCCAGCGGACTACAGGGGGGAAACACCATATATTTT.

This chain joins TRBV3-1 (or the pseudogene TRBV3-2) and TRBJ1-2; possible D gene TRBD1, 5 bases. Trimming cost V 7 bases and J 3 bases, with 15 bases left between them. The CDR3 has 14 amino acids. Germline V gives CDR1 LGHDT, CDR2 YNNKEL (reference sequence). The CDR3 sequence is CASKKGSGDYGYTF. The CDR3 bases are TGTGCCAGCAAAAAGGGGAGCGGGGACTATGGCTACACCTTC.

The gene calls are TRBV5-5 and TRBJ1-2; 9 bases are shared with TRBD1. Unmatched junction bases numbered 11, after V lost 3 bases and J lost 8 bases. The CDR3 length is 15 residues. CDR1 and CDR2 from the germline V gene are SGHKS and YYEKEE (reference sequence). The CDR3 DNA reads TGTGCCAGCAGCTCTGGGACAGGGAGAGAGTGGGGCTACACCTTC. This gives the protein CASSSGTGREWGYTF.

The count of this clone is one. The chain combines TRBV5-8 with TRBJ1-6, with D tentatively TRBD1 (6 bases). The germline CDR1 and CDR2 sequences are SGHTS and YDEGEE. V was cut by 5 bases and J by 5 bases, with 11 bases left in between. The length of the CDR3 is 14 residues. CDR3 bases: TGTGCCAGCAGTTCTTGGACAGATAATTCACCCCTCCACTTT. Its protein is CASSSWTDNSPLHF. Full variable domain (missing parts from reference TRBV5-8 and TRBJ1-6): EAGVTQSPTHLIKTRGQQATLRCSPISGHTSVYWYQQALGLGLQFLLWYDEGEERNRGNFPPRFSGRQFPNYSSELNVNALELEDSALYLCASSSWTDNSPLHFGNGTRLTVT.

This clone was seen only a few times. The J gene is TRBJ1-2, the V gene TRBV30; 9 nucleotides line up with TRBD1. The CDR3 consists of 14 residues. Per germline, CDR1 GTSNPN and CDR2 SVGIG (reference sequence). The J segment lost 3 bases and the V segment lost 1 base, leaving 3 bases of the junction unmatched. The CDR3 DNA reads as TGTGCCTGGAGTGGACAGGGGGGGTACTATGGCTACACCTTC. The encoded protein is CAWSGQGGYYGYTF.

This clone was seen just once. The gene calls are TRBV11-2 and TRBJ2-7; TRBD2 matches at 8 bases. V shed 4 bases, J shed 5 bases, and the junction held 10 bases outside the gene matches. The CDR3 consists of 15 residues. Looked up from germline, CDR1 is SGHAT and CDR2 is FQNNGV. The CDR3 reads CASSSWSGGDDEQYF. In DNA, the CDR3 is TGTGCCAGCAGCTCCTGGAGCGGGGGTGATGACGAGCAGTACTTC.

As DNA, the CDR3 is TGTGCCAGCAGCCAAGGGCTCGCGGGTAACACCTTC. Protein product: CASSQGLAGNTF. The gene calls are TRBV4-2 and TRBJ1-2; D is unclear. The CDR3 loop spans 12 amino acids. CDR1 and CDR2 (germline): LGHNA, YNFKEQ. With 1 base removed from V and 12 bases from J, the gap between germline ends came to 12 bases.

The chain joins TRBV29-1 to TRBJ1-1, with 7 bases aligning to TRBD1. The CDR3 covers 15 residues. Germline V gives CDR1 SQVTM, CDR2 ANQGSEA. V dropped 5 bases and J dropped 0; count of bases not matched to a gene: 9. The CDR3 sequence is CSVKQGIGVNTEAFF. In DNA form, the CDR3 reads TGCAGCGTTAAACAGGGGATTGGGGTGAACACTGAAGCTTTCTTT.

The rearrangement links TRBV20-1 to TRBJ1-2; D is undetermined. Germline CDR1 DFQATT, CDR2 SNEGSKA (reference sequence). The CDR3 runs 10 residues. Trimming removed 5 bases at V and 3 bases at J, with 4 bases between. CDR3 bases: TGCAGTGCTGAGTACTATGGCTACACCTTC. This sequence encodes CSAEYYGYTF.

The chain employs TRBV21-1 and TRBJ2-7; the D call in the table, TRBD2, was not verified against the DNA. TRBV21-1 is shown as a pseudogene. The CDR3 consists of 16 residues. The DNA for the CDR3 is TGTGCCAGCAGCAAAGGTCCAGCGCCATCCTCCTACGAGCAGTACTTC. This gives the protein CASSKGPAPSSYEQYF.

This sequence joins TRBV12-3 or TRBV12-4 and TRBJ1-3, with D maybe TRBD1 (6 bases). The CDR3 sequence is 13 residues long. Trimming took 6 bases from V and 7 from J, leaving 13 bases between them. The CDR3 region is CASRWGQPNTIYF. CDR3 DNA: TGTGCCAGCAGGTGGGGGCAGCCCAACACCATATATTTT.

This clone was seen a few times. Other DNA variants within this sample encode the same CDR3. This chain connects TRBV18 to TRBJ1-5; D gene ambiguous. The CDR3 is 15 residues long. Germline V lookup: CDR1 KGHSH, CDR2 LQKENI. The V gene lost 1 base and the J gene lost 4 bases, with 11 bases spanning the gap. The CDR3 loop is CASSPRTGENQPQHF. The CDR3 DNA follows: TGTGCCAGCTCACCACGAACGGGAGAGAATCAGCCCCAGCATTTT. The full variable domain, its missing parts supplied by reference TRBV18 and TRBJ1-5, is NAGVMQNPRHLVRRRGQEARLRCSPMKGHSHVYWYRQLPEEGLKFMVYLQKENIIDESGMPKERFSAEFPKEGPSILRIQQVVRGDSAAYFCASSPRTGENQPQHFGDGTRLSIL.

J is TRBJ1-5 and V is TRBV6-2 or TRBV6-3, with 7 nucleotides matching TRBD1. CDR1 and CDR2 (germline): MNHEY, SVGEGT. V dropped 6 bases and J dropped 0; count of bases not matched to a gene: 5. The CDR3 totals 15 residues. In nucleotides, the CDR3 is TGTGCCAGCAGCCCAACAGGGGTTAGCAATCAGCCCCAGCATTTT. This sequence encodes CASSPTGVSNQPQHF.

This clone was counted a few times. The CDR3 loop is CASMRDFNTEAFF. The CDR3, as DNA: TGCGCCAGCATGCGGGATTTCAACACTGAAGCTTTCTTT. The chain carries TRBV10-1 and TRBJ1-1, with no clear D. Germline V gene sequence: CDR1 WNHNN, CDR2 SYGVQD (reference sequence). There are 13 residues in the CDR3. With 7 bases removed from V and 2 bases from J, the gap between germline ends came to 11 bases.

The chain combines TRBV19 with TRBJ1-2; 7 bases match TRBD1. The CDR3 is made up of 14 amino acids. V shed 7 bases, J shed 5 bases, and the junction held 10 bases outside the gene matches. Germline CDR1 reads LNHDA; CDR2 reads SQIVND (reference sequence). CDR3 in amino acids: CASKSRGKNYGYTF. Written as DNA, the CDR3 is TGTGCCAGTAAAAGCAGGGGGAAGAATTATGGCTACACCTTC.

This clone was counted once. Other DNA sequences of this sample code for an identical CDR3. The chain has TRBV18 and TRBJ1-2; D may be TRBD1 (6 bases). CDR1 is KGHSH, CDR2 LQKENI, per germline. V was shortened by 3 bases and J by 8 bases, with 16 bases between the two germline ends. The CDR3 covers 14 residues. The CDR3 loop reads CASSPPGGRDGYTF. The CDR3 DNA follows: TGTGCCAGCTCACCTCCGGGGGGGCGGGACGGCTACACCTTC.

The genes are TRBV7-8 and TRBJ1-1; maybe TRBD1 (6 bases). Germline-derived CDR1 and CDR2 are SGHVS and FQNEAQ. Between the trimmed V and J ends, which lost 5 bases and 5 bases, there was a span of 15 bases. This CDR3 comprises 14 residues. The chain's CDR3 is CASSPLGGTTEAFF. In nucleotides, the CDR3 is TGTGCCAGCAGCCCTCTCGGGGGGACAACTGAAGCTTTCTTT.

This clone was seen once. The rearrangement links TRBV6-5 to TRBJ1-1, with TRBD1 identical over 7 bases. The V and J ends lost 2 bases and 3 bases, in that order; junction bases with no gene match: 9. Looked up from germline, CDR1 is MNHEY and CDR2 is SVGAGI. The CDR3 sequence is 16 residues long. Here the CDR3 reads CASSYGARGMHTEAFF. The DNA for the CDR3 is TGTGCCAGCAGTTACGGGGCCAGGGGGATGCACACTGAAGCTTTCTTT.

This rearrangement joins TRBV28 to TRBJ2-4, with 9 bases lining up with TRBD2. This CDR3 comprises 15 residues. Germline values: CDR1 MDHEN, CDR2 SYDVKM. With 6 bases clipped from V and 3 bases from J, the junction kept 6 bases outside the gene matches. DNA for the CDR3: TGTGCCAGCAGCGAGCGGGGGGCGTTCAAAAACATTCAGTACTTC. The encoded protein is CASSERGAFKNIQYF. The full variable domain, completed using reference TRBV28 and TRBJ2-4, is DVKVTQSSRYLVKRTGEKVFLECVQDMDHENMFWYRQDPGLGLRLIYFSYDVKMKEKGDIPEGYSVSREKKERFSLILESASTNQTSMYLCASSERGAFKNIQYFGAGTRLSVL.

The V call is TRBV10-3, the J call TRBJ2-1, with TRBD2 matching 12 bases. CDR1 is ENHRY and CDR2 is SYGVKD in the germline V gene. With 0 bases clipped from V and 6 bases from J, the junction kept 3 bases outside the gene matches. The CDR3 extends over 16 amino acids. The CDR3 coding sequence is TGTGCCATCAGTGAGTCGCTAGCGGGGGGGCGCAATGAGCAGTTCTTC. Its translation is CAISESLAGGRNEQFF.

The chain links TRBV7-3 to TRBJ2-1; the D is unclear. CDR3 length: 13 residues. From germline, CDR1 is SGHTA and CDR2 FQGTGA. V was shortened by 5 bases and J by 5 bases, with 10 bases between the two germline ends. The CDR3 DNA reads as TGTGCCAGCAGCCGGCGCCGGGACAATGAGCAGTTCTTC. Translating gives CASSRRRDNEQFF.

The gene calls are TRBV7-9 and TRBJ1-1, with TRBD1 matching over 8 bases. The CDR3 runs 17 residues. V was clipped by 2 bases and J by 0 bases; unmatched bases: 8. Germline V gene lookup returns CDR1 SEHNR and CDR2 FQNEAQ (reference sequence). The CDR3 loop reads CASSLIRGRNLNTEAFF. CDR3 coding DNA: TGTGCCAGCAGCTTAATCAGGGGGCGGAACTTGAACACTGAAGCTTTCTTT.

Only a few counts were recorded for this clone. The chain joins TRBV10-2 to TRBJ2-7, with TRBD1 matching over 8 bases. The CDR3 runs 13 residues. Per the germline V gene, CDR1 is WSHSY and CDR2 is SAAADI. The ends lost 4 bases at V and 7 bases at J; junction bases unmatched: 6. The CDR3 loop reads CASSGTGSWEQYF. In nucleotides, the CDR3 is TGCGCCAGCAGTGGGACAGGGTCTTGGGAGCAGTACTTC.

This chain links TRBV7-8 with TRBJ1-2; D might be TRBD1 (5 bases). Trimming removed 1 base at V and 5 bases at J, with 17 bases between. Germline CDR1 reads SGHVS; CDR2 reads FQNEAQ. This CDR3 is 16 amino acids long. The CDR3 nucleotides are TGTGCCAGCAGCTTAGATTCAGGGATCCGTGGGTATGGCTACACCTTC. Translation: CASSLDSGIRGYGYTF.

The chain combines TRBV19 with TRBJ1-4, with a possible D match to TRBD1 (5 bases). V lost 7 bases to trimming and J lost 7 bases, with 16 bases between them. The CDR3 runs 14 residues. Germline V gene lookup returns CDR1 LNHDA and CDR2 SQIVND (reference sequence). CDR3 sequence (DNA): TGTGCCAGTAATCTTCGGGGGAATCGTGAAAAACTGTTTTTT. It translates to CASNLRGNREKLFF.

The chain combines TRBV7-9 with TRBJ1-2; D possibly corresponds to TRBD1 (6 bases). Trimming shortened V by 5 bases and J by 5 bases, and 18 bases separated the two germline ends. The length of the CDR3 is 15 residues. In germline, CDR1 is SEHNR, CDR2 FQNEAQ (reference sequence). The CDR3 sequence is CASSAVLSGVYGYTF. The CDR3 region has the DNA TGTGCCAGCAGCGCAGTCCTTTCAGGGGTATATGGCTACACCTTC.

This chain connects TRBV5-1 to TRBJ1-1; perhaps TRBD1 as D (5 bases). The V and J ends lost 7 bases and 4 bases respectively, with 17 bases between them. Germline CDR1 is SGHRS and CDR2 is YFSETQ. CDR3 length: 14 residues. CDR3 DNA sequence: TGCGCCAGCTCCGCCACAGGTGTGGGCACTGAAGCTTTCTTT. This codes for CASSATGVGTEAFF.